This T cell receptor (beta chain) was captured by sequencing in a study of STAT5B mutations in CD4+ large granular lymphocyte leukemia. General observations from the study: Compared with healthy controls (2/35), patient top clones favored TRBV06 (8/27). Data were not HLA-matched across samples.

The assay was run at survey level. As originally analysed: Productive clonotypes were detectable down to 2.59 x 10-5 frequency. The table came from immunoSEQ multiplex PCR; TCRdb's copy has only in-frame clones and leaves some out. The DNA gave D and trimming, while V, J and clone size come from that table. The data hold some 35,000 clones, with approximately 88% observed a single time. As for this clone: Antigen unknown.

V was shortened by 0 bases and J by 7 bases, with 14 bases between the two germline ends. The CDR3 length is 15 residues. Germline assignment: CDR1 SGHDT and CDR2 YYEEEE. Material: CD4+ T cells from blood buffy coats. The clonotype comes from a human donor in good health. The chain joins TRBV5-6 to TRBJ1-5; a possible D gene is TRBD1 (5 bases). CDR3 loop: CASSLGAGLGQPQHF. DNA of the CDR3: TGTGCCAGCAGCTTGGGCGCAGGGCTTGGGCAGCCCCAGCATTTT.